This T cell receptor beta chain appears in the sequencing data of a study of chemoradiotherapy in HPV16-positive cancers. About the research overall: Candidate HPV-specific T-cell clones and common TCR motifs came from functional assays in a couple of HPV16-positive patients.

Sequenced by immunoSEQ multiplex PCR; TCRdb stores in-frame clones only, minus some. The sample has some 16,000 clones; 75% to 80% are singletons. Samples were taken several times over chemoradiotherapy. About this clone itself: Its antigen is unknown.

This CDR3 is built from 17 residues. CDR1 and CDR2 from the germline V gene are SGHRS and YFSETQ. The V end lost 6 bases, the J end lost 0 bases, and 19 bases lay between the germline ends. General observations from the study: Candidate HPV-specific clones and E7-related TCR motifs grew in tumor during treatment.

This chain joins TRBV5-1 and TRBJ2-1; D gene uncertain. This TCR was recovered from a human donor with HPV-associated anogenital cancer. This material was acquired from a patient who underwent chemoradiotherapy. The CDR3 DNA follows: TGCGCCAGCAACCCAAGACAAGTCCCGAGCTCCTACAATGAGCAGTTCTTC. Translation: CASNPRQVPSSYNEQFF.